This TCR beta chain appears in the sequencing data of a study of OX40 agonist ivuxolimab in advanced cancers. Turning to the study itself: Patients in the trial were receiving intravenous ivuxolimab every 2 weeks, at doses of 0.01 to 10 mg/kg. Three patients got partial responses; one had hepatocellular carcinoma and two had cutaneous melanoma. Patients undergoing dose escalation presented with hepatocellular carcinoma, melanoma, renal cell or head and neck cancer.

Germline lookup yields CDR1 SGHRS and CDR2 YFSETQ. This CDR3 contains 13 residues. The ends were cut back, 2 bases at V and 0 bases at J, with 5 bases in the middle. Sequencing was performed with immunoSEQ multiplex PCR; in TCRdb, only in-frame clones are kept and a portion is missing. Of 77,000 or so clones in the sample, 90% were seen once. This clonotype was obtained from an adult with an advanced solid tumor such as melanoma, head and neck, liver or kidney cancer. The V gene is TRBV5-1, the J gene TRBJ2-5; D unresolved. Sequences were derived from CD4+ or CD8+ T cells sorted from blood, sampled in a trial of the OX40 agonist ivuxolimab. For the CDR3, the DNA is TGCGCCAGCAGCTTCCAGTACCAAGAGACCCAGTACTTC. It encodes CASSFQYQETQYF.